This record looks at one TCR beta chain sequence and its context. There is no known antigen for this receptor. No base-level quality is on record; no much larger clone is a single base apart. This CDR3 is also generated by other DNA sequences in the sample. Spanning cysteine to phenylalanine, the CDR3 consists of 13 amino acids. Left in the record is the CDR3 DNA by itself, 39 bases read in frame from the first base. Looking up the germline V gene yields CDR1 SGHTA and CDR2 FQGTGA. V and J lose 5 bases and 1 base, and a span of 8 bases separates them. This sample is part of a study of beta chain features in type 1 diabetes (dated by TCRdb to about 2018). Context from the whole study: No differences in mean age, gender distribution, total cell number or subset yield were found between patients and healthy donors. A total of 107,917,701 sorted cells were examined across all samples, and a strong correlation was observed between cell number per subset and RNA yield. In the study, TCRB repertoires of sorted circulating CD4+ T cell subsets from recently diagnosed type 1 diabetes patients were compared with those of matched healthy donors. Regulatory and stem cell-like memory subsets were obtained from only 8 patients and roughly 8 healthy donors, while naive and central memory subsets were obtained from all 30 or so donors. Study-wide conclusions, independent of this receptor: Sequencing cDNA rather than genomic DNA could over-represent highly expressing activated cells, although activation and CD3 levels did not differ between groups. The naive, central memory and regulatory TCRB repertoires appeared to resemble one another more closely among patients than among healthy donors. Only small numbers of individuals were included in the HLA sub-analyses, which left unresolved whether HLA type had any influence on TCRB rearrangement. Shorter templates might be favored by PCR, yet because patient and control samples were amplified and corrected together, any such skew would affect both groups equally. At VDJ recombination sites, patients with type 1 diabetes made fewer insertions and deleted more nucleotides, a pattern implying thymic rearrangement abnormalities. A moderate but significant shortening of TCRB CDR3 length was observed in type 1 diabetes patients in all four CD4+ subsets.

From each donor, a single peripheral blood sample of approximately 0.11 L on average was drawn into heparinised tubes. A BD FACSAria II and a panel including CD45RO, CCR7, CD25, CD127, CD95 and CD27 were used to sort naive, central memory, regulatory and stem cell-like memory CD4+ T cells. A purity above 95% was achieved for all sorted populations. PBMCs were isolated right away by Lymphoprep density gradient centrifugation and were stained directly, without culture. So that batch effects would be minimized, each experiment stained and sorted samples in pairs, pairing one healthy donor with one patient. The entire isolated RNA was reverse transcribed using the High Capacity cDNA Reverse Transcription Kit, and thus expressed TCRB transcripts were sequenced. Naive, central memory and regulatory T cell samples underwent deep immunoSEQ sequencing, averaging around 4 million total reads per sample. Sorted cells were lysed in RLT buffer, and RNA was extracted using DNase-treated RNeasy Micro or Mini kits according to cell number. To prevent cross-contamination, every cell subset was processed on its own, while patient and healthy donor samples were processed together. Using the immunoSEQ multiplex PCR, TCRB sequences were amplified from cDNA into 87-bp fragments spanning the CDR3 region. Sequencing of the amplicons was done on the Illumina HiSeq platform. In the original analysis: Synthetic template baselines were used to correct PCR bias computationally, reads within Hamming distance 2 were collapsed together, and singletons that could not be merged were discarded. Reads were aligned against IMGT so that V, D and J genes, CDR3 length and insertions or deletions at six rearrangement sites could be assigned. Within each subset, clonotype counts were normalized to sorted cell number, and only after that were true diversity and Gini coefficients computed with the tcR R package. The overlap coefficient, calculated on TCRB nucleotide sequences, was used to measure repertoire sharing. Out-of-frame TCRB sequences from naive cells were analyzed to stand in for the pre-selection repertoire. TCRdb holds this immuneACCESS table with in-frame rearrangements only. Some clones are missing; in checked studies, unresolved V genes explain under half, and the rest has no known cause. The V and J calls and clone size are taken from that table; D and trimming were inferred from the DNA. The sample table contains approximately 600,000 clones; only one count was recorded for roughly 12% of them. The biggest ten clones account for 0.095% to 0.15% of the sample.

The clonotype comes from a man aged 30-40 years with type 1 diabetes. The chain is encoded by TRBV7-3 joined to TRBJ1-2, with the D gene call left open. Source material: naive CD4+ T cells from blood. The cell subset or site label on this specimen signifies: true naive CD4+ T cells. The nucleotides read TGTGCCAGCAGCCTTGACGGTAACTATGGCTACACCTTC. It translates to CASSLDGNYGYTF.